The 4 T cell receptor beta chains reported below all come from one sample, sequenced in a study of shared clonotypes between healthy human individuals (TCRdb year 2020). CD8 naive samples were obtained by positive selection for CCR7 among CD45RO-negative cells, yielding a CD45RA+CCR7+ population from which TemRA cells were excluded. Libraries were made using the immunoSEQ multiplex PCR assay. Entries here come from immuneACCESS through TCRdb and include only in-frame sequences with V and J called. Some clones fail to appear in such tables; in the studies checked, an unresolved V gene covers under half of the shortfall, and the cause of the remainder is unknown. This sample holds 550,000 to 650,000 clones; approximately 96% were observed only once. The leading ten clones occupy less than 0.12% of the sample. The sequenced sample consisted of naive CD8+ T cells sorted from blood. The cell subset or site label, read with the paper, signifies: CD45RA+CCR7+. The receptors stem from a woman aged 25-40 years in good health.

This clone was seen just once. V is TRBV18 and J is TRBJ2-7; D unclear. This CDR3 has 14 residues. Germline values: CDR1 KGHSH, CDR2 LQKENI. The V gene lost 4 bases and the J gene lost 2 bases, with 12 bases spanning the gap. The CDR3 protein is CASSHVGETYEQYF. The CDR3 region has the DNA TGTGCCAGCTCACACGTCGGCGAAACCTACGAGCAGTACTTC.

This sequence joins TRBV5-1 and TRBJ2-3; 12 bases agree with TRBD2. The CDR3 loop spans 18 amino acids. Germline lookup yields CDR1 SGHRS and CDR2 YFSETQ. V shed 3 bases, J shed 4 bases, and the junction held 12 bases outside the gene matches. CDR3 DNA sequence: TGCGCCAGCAGCTCTCCTTGGACTAGCGGGATAATCCCAGATACGCAGTATTTT. It is translated as CASSSPWTSGIIPDTQYF. Using reference TRBV5-1 and TRBJ2-3 for the parts outside the CDR3, the full variable domain is KAGVTQTPRYLIKTRGQQVTLSCSPISGHRSVSWYQQTPGQGLQFLFEYFSETQRNKGNFPGRFSGRQFSNSRSEMNVSTLELGDSALYLCASSSPWTSGIIPDTQYFGPGTRLTVL.

The rearrangement joins TRBV27 to TRBJ2-7; D possibly matches TRBD1 or TRBD2 (5 bases each). V was shortened by 3 bases and J by 4 bases, with 10 bases between the two germline ends. This CDR3 comprises 13 residues. CDR1 MNHEY and CDR2 SMNVEV come from the germline V gene (reference sequence). CDR3 sequence reads: CASSFVEGYEQYF. Here the CDR3 DNA reads TGTGCCAGCAGTTTTGTCGAGGGGTACGAGCAGTACTTC.

In the case of this clone: Other nucleotide sequences in the sample specify the same CDR3. V usage is TRBV15 and J usage is TRBJ2-7; D may be TRBD1 (5 bases). Germline V gene lookup returns CDR1 LNHNV and CDR2 YYDKDF (reference sequence). The CDR3 totals 13 residues. Trimming removed 0 bases at V and 5 bases at J, with 8 bases between. CDR3 bases: TGTGCCACCAGCAGAGACAGGGCTCACGAGCAGTACTTC. It yields the protein CATSRDRAHEQYF.